This T cell receptor beta chain was identified during a study of shared clonotypes between healthy human individuals. Germline V gene lookup returns CDR1 SGHRS and CDR2 YFSETQ. This CDR3 spans 15 amino acids. Trimming left V 0 bases short and J 5 bases short, with 14 bases between. Remarks on this clone: Its antigen is not identified.

Study-level findings and limits: Rarefaction indicated that sorted-subset sequencing remained incomplete although depth was large.

Over several immunoSEQ plates, each subset's genomic DNA was distributed in even portions. Libraries were prepared by immunoSEQ multiplex PCR; TCRdb keeps only in-frame clonotypes and omits some of them. This sample has nearly 1,000,000 clones; roughly 72% occur once, and the top ten carry about 1.5%. Sequencing used memory CD4+ T cells sorted from blood. The subset here: CD45RA-negative fraction. The clonotype comes from a man younger than 35 in good health. V is TRBV5-1 and J is TRBJ2-5; D might be TRBD1 (6 bases). The CDR3 region is CASSLATGSPETQYF. The CDR3 region has the DNA TGCGCCAGCAGCTTGGCAACAGGGTCCCCCGAGACCCAGTACTTC.